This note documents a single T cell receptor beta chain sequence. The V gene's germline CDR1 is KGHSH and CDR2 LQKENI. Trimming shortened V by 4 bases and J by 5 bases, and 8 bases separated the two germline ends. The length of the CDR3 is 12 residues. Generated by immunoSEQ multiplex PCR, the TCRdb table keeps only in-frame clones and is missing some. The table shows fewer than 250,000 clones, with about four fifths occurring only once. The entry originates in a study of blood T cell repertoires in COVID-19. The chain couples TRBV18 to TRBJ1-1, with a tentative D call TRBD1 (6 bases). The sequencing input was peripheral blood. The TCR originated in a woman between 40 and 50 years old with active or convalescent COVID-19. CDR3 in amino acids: CASSRDRTEAFF. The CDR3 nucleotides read TGTGCCAGCTCACGCGACAGGACTGAAGCTTTCTTT.